Listed here is a single TCR beta chain. Its antigen is not identified. This sample stems from a study of OX40 agonist ivuxolimab in advanced cancers. The overall study: The study treated patients with ivuxolimab, an agonistic anti-OX40 (CD134) antibody. There were three patients with partial responses, one having hepatocellular carcinoma and two cutaneous melanoma. Dose-escalation cases comprised hepatocellular carcinoma, melanoma, renal cell or head and neck cancer.

Study results and limitations: No antigen was identified for the clonally expanded peripheral T cells.

The CDR3 runs to 13 residues. V lost 6 bases and J lost 2, with 12 bases in between. Per the germline V gene, CDR1 is SGHNT and CDR2 is YYREEE (reference sequence). Method: immunoSEQ multiplex PCR; TCRdb's copy keeps in-frame clones and lacks some. This table holds 45,000 to 65,000 clones, about nine tenths found once. The chain couples TRBV5-4 to TRBJ2-7; D is unresolved. This sample comprised CD4+ or CD8+ T cells sorted from blood, obtained in a trial of the OX40 agonist ivuxolimab. The TCR comes from an adult with an advanced solid tumor such as melanoma, head and neck, liver or kidney cancer. The CDR3 is CASMRTGTYEQYF. For the CDR3, the DNA is TGTGCCAGCATGCGGACGGGCACCTACGAGCAGTACTTC.